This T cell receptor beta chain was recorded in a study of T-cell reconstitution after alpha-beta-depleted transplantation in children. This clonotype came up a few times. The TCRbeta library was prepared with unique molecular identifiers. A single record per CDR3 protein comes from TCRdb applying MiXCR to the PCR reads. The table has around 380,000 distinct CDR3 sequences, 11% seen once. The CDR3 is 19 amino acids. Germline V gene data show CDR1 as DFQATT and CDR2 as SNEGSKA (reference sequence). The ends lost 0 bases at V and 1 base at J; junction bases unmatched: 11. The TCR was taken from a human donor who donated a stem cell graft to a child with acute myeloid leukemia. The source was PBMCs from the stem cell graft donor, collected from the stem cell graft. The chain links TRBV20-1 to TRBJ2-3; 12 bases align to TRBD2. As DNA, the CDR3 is TGCAGTGCTAGAGAATCTAGCGGGGGGGCCGGGGGAGGCACAGATACGCAGTATTTT. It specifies CSARESSGGAGGGTDTQYF.